This T cell receptor (beta chain) is drawn from a study of cytomegalovirus exposure and HLA in healthy donors. Study overall: Earlier, fewer than 130 million unique TCR beta sequences were recovered from approximately 180 million T cells by an analysis. Study results and caveats: A missense DCLRE1C variant was associated with V- and J-gene trimming of TCR beta chains in a later analysis, and an independent cohort replicated the association. The classifier reportedly diagnosed cytomegalovirus status with high specificity and sensitivity. Prior analysis indicated that the majority of TCR beta V segments exhibited productivity approximately 87% or approximately 30% of the time.

PCR employed 60 Vbeta and 13 Jbeta primers. Sequencing used immunoSEQ multiplex PCR; TCRdb keeps in-frame clones, though not all of them. Its listing shows fewer than 100,000 clones. About this clone: Its antigen is undetermined.

From germline, CDR1 is SGHRS and CDR2 YFSETQ. The CDR3 length is 16 residues. Trimming removed 4 bases from V and 3 bases from J; junction bases left unmatched: 4. This TCR came from a man aged 50-59 years in good health and CMV-seronegative. J is TRBJ2-6 and V is TRBV5-1; 10 positions agree with TRBD1. The sample taken for sequencing was PBMCs. The CDR3 sequence is CASSPGTGVGANVLTF. The DNA for the CDR3 is TGCGCCAGCAGCCCCGGGACAGGGGTTGGGGCCAACGTCCTGACTTTC.